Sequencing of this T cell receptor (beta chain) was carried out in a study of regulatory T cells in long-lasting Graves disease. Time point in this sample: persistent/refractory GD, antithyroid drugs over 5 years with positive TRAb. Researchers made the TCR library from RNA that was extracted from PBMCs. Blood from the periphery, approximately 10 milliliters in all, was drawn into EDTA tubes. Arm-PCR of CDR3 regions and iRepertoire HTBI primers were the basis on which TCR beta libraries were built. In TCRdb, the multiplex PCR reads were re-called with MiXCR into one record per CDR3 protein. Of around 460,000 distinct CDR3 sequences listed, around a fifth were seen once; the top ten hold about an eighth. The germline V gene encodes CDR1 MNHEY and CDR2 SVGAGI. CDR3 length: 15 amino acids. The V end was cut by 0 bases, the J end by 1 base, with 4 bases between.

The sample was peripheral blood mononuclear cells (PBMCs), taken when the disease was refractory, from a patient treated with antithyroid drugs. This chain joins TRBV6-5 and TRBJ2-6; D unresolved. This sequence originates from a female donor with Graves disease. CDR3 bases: TGTGCCAGCAGTTACTCGATATCTGGGGCCAACGTCCTGACTTTC. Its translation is CASSYSISGANVLTF.